This T cell receptor (beta chain) was retrieved from a study of vaccination effects on CD4 cells after COVID-19. At the level of the study: Peptide-pool stimulation followed by sequencing identified expanded antigen-specific CD4+ clonotypes in the ViraFEST assay. Each person got two doses of an mRNA SARS-CoV-2 vaccine, BNT162b2 or mRNA-1273.

The culture ran for approximately nine days before CD4+ T cells were isolated. Vaccinees lacked prior SARS-CoV-2 infection and tested negative for nucleocapsid antibodies. Days 3 and 7 saw half the medium replaced with IL-2 medium. Trimming shortened V by 3 bases and J by 8 bases, and 8 bases separated the two germline ends. This CDR3 is 12 amino acids long. The germline V gene has CDR1 KGHSH and CDR2 LQKENI. With regard to this clone: Its antigen is not identified. Other DNA sequences in this sample translate to the same CDR3.

Sequenced by immunoSEQ multiplex PCR; TCRdb stores in-frame clones only, minus some. The data show 70,000 or so clones, more than 70% seen once. This specimen consisted of CD4+ T cells from PBMCs cultured without peptide, obtained before COVID-19 vaccination. This chain joins TRBV18 and TRBJ2-1; D call uncertain. The source is a human donor who received a COVID-19 vaccine. The CDR3 loop reads CASSPSGDEQFF. As DNA, the CDR3 is TGTGCCAGCTCACCTTCTGGCGATGAGCAGTTCTTC.